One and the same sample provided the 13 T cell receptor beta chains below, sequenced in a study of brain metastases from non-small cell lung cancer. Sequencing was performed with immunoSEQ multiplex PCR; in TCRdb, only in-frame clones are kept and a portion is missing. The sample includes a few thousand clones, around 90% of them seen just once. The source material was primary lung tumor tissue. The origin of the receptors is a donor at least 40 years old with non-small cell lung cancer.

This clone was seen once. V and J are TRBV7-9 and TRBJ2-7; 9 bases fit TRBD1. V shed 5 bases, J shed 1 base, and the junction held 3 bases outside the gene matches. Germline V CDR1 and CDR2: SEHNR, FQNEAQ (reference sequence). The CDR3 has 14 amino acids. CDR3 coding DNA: TGTGCCAGCAGCACAGGGGGCACGTCCTACGAGCAGTACTTC. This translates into CASSTGGTSYEQYF.

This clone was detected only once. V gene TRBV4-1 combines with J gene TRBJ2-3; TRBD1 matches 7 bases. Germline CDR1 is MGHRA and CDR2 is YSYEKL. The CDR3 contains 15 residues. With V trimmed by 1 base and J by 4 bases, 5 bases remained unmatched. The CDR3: CASSQAGTVADTQYF. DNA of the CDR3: TGCGCCAGCAGCCAAGCCGGGACAGTCGCAGATACGCAGTATTTT.

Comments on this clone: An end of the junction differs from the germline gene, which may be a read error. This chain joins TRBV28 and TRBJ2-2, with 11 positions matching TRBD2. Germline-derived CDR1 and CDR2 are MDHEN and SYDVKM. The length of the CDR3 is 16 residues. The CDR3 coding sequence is TGTGCCAGCAGAACTCTATCTAGCGGGGGGACCGGGAAGCTGTTTTTT. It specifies CASRTLSSGGTGKLFF.

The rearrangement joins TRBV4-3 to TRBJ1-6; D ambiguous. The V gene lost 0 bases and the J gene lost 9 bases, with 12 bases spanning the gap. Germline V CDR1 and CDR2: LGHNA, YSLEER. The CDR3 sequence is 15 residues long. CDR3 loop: CASSQDRVDSSPLHF. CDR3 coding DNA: TGCGCCAGCAGCCAAGATCGGGTTGATAGTTCACCCCTCCACTTT.

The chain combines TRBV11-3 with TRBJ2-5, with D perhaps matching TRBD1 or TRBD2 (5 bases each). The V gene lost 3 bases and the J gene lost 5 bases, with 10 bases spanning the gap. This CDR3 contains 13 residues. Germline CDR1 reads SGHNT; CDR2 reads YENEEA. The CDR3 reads CASSFGDGETQYF. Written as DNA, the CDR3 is TGTGCCAGCAGCTTCGGGGACGGGGAGACCCAGTACTTC. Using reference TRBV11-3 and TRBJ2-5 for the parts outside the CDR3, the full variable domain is EAGVVQSPRYKIIEKKQPVAFWCNPISGHNTLYWYLQNLGQGPELLIRYENEEAVDDSQLPKDRFSAERLKGVDSTLKIQPAELGDSAVYLCASSFGDGETQYFGPGTRLLVL.

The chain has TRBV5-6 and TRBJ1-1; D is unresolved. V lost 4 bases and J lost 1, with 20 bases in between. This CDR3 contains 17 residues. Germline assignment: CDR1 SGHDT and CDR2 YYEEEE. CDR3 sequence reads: CASSPFWEGRRNTEAFF. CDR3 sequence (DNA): TGTGCCAGCAGCCCTTTCTGGGAAGGGAGGCGGAACACTGAAGCTTTCTTT.

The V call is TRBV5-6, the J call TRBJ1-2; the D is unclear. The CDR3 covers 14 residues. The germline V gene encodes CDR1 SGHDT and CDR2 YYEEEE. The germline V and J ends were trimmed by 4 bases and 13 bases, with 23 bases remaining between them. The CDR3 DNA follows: TGTGCCAGCAGCCCGGCCTTTGGCAGCCTAGGAGTCACCTTC. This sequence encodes CASSPAFGSLGVTF.

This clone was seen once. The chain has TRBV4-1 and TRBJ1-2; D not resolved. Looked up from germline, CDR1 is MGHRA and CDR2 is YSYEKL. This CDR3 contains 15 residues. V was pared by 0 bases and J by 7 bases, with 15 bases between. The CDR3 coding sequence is TGCGCCAGCAGCCAAGAAGGTGCCCAGCGGGCTGGCTACACCTTC. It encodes CASSQEGAQRAGYTF.

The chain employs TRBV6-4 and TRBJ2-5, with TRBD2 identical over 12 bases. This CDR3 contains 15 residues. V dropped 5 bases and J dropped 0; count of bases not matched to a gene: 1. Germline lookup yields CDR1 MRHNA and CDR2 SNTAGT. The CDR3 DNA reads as TGTGCCAGCAGTAGACTAGCGGGGGACCAAGAGACCCAGTACTTC. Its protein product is CASSRLAGDQETQYF.

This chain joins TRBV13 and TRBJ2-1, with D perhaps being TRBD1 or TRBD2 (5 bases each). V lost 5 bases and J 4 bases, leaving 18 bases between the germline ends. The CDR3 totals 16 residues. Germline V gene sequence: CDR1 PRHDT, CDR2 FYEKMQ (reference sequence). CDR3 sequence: CASSNPGTGKYNEQFF. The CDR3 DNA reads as TGTGCCAGCAGCAACCCCGGGACCGGAAAATACAATGAGCAGTTCTTC.

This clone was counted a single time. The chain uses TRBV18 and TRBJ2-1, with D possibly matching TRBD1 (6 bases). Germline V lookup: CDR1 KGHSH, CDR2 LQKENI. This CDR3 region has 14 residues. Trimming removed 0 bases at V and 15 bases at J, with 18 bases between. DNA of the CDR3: TGTGCCAGCTCACCACCGTCGGACACAGGGCTTGCGTTCTTC. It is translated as CASSPPSDTGLAFF.

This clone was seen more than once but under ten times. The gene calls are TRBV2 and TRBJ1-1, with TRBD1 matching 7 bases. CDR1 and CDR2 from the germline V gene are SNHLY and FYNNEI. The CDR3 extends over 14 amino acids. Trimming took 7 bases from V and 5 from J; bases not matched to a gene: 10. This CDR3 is CASTKTGPGTEAFF. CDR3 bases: TGTGCCAGCACCAAGACAGGGCCGGGGACTGAAGCTTTCTTT.

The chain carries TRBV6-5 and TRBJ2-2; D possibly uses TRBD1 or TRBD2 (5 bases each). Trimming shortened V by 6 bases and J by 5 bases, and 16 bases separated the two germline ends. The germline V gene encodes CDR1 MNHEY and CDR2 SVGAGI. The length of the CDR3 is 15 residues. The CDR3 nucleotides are TGTGCCAGCAGGGGGGAGACTATAGGTACCGGGGAGCTGTTTTTT. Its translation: CASRGETIGTGELFF.